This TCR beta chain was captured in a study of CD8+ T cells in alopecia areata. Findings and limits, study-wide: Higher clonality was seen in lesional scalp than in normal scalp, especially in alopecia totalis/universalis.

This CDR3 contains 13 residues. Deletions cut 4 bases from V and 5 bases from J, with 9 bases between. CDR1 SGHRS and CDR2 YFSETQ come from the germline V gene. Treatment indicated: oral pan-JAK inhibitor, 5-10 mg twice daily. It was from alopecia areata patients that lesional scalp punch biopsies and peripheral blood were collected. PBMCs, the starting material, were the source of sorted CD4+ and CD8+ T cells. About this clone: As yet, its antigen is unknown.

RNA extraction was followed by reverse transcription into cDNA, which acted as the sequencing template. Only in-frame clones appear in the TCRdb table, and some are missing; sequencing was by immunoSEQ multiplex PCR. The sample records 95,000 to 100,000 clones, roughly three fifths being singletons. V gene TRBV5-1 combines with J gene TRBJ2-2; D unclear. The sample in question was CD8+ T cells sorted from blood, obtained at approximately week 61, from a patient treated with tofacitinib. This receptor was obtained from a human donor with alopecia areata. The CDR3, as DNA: TGCGCCAGCAGCGAAACCGGGACCGGGGAGCTGTTTTTT. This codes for CASSETGTGELFF.